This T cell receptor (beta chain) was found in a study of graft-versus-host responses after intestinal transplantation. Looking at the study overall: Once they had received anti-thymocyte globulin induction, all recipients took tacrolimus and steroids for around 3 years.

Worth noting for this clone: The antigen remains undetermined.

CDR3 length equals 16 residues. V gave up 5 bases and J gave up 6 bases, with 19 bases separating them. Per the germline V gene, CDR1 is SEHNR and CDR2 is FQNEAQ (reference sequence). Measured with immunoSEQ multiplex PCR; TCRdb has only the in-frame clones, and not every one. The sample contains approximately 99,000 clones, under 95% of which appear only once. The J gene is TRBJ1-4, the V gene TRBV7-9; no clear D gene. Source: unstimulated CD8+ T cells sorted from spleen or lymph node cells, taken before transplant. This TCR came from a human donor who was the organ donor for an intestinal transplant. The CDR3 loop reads CASSRGGVRWYEKLFF. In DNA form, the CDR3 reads TGTGCCAGCAGCCGCGGCGGAGTACGCTGGTATGAAAAACTGTTTTTT.